This T cell receptor beta chain was retrieved from a study of T-cell reconstitution after alpha-beta-depleted transplantation in children. Findings and caveats of the study: Certain patients had high TCRbeta diversity at day 60, and it came from recipient T cells and thymic progenitors that survived. The authors attributed T-cell counts and diversity one year after transplant mostly to newly produced T cells.

The CDR3 contains 15 residues. The V and J ends lost 6 bases and 6 bases, in that order; junction bases with no gene match: 9. The authors prepared the TCRbeta library with unique molecular identifiers. TCRdb reprocessed the PCR reads via MiXCR and lists one record per CDR3 protein. The sample lists around 960,000 distinct CDR3 sequences, about 30% seen once, with over 25% in the top ten. As for this clonotype: Its antigen is unknown.

The receptor comes from a boy under two years old who had a stem cell transplant for SCID, so the T cells may come from the graft donor. This rearrangement joins TRBV12-3 or TRBV12-4 to TRBJ2-1; 9 bases are shared with TRBD2. The sequencing here drew on PBMCs, mostly from graft donor cells, taken 360 days after TCRalphabeta/CD19-depleted stem cell transplant. This CDR3 is CASSRRGGLSNEQFF. The CDR3 DNA sequence: TGTGCCAGCAGCAGGCGGGGGGGCCTCAGCAATGAGCAGTTCTTC.